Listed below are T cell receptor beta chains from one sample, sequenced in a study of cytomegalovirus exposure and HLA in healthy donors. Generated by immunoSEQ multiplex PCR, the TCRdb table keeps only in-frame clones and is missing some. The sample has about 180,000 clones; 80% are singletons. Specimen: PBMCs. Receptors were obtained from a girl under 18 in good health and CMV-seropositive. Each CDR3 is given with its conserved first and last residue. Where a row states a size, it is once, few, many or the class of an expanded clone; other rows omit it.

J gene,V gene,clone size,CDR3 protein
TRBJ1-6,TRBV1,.,CTSSQDLGPPLPPYNSPLHF
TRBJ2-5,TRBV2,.,CASNPTGAIQETQYF
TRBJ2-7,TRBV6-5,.,CASSYSGGVPLEQYF
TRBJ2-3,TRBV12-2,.,CASRLGNRRAGFTTDTQYF
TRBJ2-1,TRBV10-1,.,CASSVADITYNEQFF
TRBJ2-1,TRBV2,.,CASSDSGQINEQFF
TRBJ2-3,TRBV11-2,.,CASSLVGRTDTQYF
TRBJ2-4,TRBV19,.,CASKKLGTVGDNIQYF
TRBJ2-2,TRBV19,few,CASSPEDRNTGELFF
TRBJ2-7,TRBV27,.,CASSSSAGTYEQYF
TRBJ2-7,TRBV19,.,CASSMGLSYEQYF
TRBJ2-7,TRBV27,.,CASSLDRLTYEQYF
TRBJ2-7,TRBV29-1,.,CSVGPGLGEQYF
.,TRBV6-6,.,CASSLGGEAYEQYF
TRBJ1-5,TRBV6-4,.,CASSDPRQGNQPQHF
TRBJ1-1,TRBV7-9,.,CASSLSRTNTEAFF
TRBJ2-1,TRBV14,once,CASGTNNEQFF
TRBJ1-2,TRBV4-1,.,CASSQVRVGDYGYTF
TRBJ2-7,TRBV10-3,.,CAIGAGGYTYEQYF
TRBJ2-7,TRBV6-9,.,CASSSKAGDEQYF
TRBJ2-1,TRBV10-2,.,CASSESGRLAGNYQFF
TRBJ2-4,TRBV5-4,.,CASSLAGGLSKNIQYF
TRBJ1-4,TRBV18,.,CASSPGQGNEKLFF
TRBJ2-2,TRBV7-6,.,CASSFMRGELFF
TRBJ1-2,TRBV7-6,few,CASSPGGGGGGYTF
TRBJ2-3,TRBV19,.,CASSMVPAGAADTQYF
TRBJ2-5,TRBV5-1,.,CASGRLAGGRETQYF
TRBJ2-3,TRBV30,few,CAWGQSDRGPDTQYF
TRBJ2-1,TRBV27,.,CASRTGTSAYNEQFF
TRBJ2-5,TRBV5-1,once,CASSLVGLAGEETQYF